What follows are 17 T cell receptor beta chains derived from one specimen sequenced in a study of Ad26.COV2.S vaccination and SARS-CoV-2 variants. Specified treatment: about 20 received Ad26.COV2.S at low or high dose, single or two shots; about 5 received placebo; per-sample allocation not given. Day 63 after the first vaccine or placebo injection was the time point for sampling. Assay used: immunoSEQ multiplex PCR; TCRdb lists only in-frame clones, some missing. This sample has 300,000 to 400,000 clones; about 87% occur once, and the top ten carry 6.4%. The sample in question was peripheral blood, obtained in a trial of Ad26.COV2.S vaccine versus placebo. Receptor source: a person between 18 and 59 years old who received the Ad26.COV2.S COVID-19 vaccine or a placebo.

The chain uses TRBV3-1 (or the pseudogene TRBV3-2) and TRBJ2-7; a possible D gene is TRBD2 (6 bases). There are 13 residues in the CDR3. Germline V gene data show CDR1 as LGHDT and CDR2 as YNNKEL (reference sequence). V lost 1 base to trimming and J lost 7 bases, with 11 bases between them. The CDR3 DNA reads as TGTGCCAGCAGCCAAGTGGTGGGGGGTGAGCAGTACTTC. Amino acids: CASSQVVGGEQYF.

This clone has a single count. The CDR3 here is CASSPGRSGQPQHF. The CDR3, as DNA: TGTGCCAGCTCACCCGGGCGAAGCGGTCAGCCCCAGCATTTT. The chain employs TRBV18 and TRBJ1-5; D is ambiguous. This CDR3 is 14 amino acids long. From germline, CDR1 is KGHSH and CDR2 LQKENI. V dropped 3 bases and J dropped 6 bases, with 12 bases sitting between them.

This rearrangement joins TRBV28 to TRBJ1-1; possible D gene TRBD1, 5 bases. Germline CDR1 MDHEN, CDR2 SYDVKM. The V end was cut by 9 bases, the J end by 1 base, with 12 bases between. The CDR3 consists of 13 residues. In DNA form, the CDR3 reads TGTGCCAGTAAGACAGCAGAGAACACTGAAGCTTTCTTT. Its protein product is CASKTAENTEAFF.

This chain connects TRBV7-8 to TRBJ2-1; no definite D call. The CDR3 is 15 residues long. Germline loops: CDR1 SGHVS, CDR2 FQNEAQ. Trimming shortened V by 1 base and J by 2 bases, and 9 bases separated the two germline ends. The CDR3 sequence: CASSLDLGTYNEQFF. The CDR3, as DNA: TGTGCCAGCAGCTTAGACCTAGGGACCTACAATGAGCAGTTCTTC.

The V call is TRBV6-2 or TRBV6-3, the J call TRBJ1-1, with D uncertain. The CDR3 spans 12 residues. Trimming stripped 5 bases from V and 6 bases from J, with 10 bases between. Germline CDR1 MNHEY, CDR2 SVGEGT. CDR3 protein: CASSRSGAEAFF. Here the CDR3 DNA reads TGTGCCAGCAGTCGTTCCGGCGCTGAAGCTTTCTTT.

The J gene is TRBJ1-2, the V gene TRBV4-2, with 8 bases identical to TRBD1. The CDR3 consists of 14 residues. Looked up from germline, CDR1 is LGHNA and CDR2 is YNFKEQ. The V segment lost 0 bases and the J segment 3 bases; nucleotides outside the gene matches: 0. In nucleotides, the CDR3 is TGTGCCAGCAGCCAAGAGGACAGGGACTATGGCTACACCTTC. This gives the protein CASSQEDRDYGYTF.

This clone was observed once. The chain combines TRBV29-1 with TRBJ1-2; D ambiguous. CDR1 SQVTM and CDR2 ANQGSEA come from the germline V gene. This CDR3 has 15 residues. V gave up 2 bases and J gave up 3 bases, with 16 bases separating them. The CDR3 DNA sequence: TGCAGCGTTGAATCCTTTGGGTCAGACTACTATGGCTACACCTTC. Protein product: CSVESFGSDYYGYTF.

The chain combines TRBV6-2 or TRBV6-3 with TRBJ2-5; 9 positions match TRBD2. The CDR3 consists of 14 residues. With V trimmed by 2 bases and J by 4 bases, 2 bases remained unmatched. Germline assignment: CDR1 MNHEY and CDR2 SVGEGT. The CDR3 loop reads CASSYGLARETQYF. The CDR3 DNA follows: TGTGCCAGCAGTTACGGACTAGCGCGAGAGACCCAGTACTTC.

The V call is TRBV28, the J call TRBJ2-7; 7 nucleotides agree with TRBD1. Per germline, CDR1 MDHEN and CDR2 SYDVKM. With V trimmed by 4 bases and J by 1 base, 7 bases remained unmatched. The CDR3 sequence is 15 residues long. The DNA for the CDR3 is TGTGCCAGCAGTTCAAGCGTACAGGGGTCCTACGAGCAGTACTTC. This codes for CASSSSVQGSYEQYF.

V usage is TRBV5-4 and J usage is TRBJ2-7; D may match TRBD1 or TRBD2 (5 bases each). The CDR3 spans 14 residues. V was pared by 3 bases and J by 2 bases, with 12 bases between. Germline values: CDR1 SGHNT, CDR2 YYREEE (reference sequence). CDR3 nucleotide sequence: TGTGCCAGCAGCTCGGGACGGACCCCCTACGAGCAGTACTTC. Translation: CASSSGRTPYEQYF.

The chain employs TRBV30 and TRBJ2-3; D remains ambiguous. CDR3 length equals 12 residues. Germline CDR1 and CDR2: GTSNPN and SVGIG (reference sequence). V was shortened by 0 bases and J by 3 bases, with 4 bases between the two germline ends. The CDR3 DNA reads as TGTGCCTGGAGTGTATCTACAGATACGCAGTATTTT. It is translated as CAWSVSTDTQYF. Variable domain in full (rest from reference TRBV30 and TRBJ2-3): SQTIHQWPATLVQPVGSPLSLECTVEGTSNPNLYWYRQAAGRGLQLLFYSVGIGQISSEVPQNLSASRPQDRQFILSSKKLLLSDSGFYLCAWSVSTDTQYFGPGTRLTVL.

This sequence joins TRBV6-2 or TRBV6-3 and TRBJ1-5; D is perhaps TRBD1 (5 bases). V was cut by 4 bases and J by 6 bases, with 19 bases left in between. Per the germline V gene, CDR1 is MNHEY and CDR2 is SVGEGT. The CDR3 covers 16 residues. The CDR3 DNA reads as TGTGCCAGCAGTTCCTCGTTCAGGGTAGAGTCTCAGCCCCAGCATTTT. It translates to CASSSSFRVESQPQHF.

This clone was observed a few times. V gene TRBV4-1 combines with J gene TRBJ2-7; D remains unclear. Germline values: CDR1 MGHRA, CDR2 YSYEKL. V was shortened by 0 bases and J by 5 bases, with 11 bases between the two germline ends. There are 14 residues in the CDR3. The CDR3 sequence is CASSQERVDDEQYF. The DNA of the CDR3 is TGCGCCAGCAGCCAAGAAAGGGTTGACGACGAGCAGTACTTC.

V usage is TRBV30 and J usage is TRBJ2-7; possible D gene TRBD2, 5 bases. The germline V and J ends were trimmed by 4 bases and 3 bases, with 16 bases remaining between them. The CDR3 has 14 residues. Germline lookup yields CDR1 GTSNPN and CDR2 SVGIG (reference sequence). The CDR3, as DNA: TGTGCCTGGAACCTAGGACTTTTAGGCTACGAGCAGTACTTC. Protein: CAWNLGLLGYEQYF.

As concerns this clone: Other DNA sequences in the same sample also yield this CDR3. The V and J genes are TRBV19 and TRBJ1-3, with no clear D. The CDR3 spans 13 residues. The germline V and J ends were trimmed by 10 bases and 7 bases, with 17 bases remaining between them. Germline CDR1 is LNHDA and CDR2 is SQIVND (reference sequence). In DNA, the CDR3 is TGTGCCACCCAACCCCGGCTTAGGAACACCATATATTTT. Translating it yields CATQPRLRNTIYF.

CDR3 in amino acids: CASTQGISGYGYTF. The CDR3 region has the DNA TGTGCCAGCACCCAGGGGATCTCGGGGTATGGCTACACCTTC. The rearrangement joins TRBV6-5 to TRBJ1-2; a possible D gene is TRBD1 (6 bases). The CDR3 has 14 amino acids. V gave up 7 bases and J gave up 5 bases, with 17 bases separating them. Germline V CDR1 and CDR2: MNHEY, SVGAGI.

In nucleotides, the CDR3 is TGTGCCAGCAGTTACCGGGGGGATCCTGGAAACACCATATATTTT. Its protein is CASSYRGDPGNTIYF. The chain has TRBV6-5 and TRBJ1-3, with D possibly TRBD1 on 5 matching bases. Germline V lookup: CDR1 MNHEY, CDR2 SVGAGI. The CDR3 spans 15 residues. V gave up 2 bases and J gave up 2 bases, with 10 bases separating them.